This TCR beta chain emerged from a study of T cell clones after liver transplantation. In the study overall: Liver transplant recipients had immunosuppression withdrawal attempted within 2 years.

Clones were sequenced by immunoSEQ multiplex PCR, and TCRdb holds only the in-frame ones, with some missing. The sample records under 150,000 clones, less than 95% being singletons. CDR1 and CDR2 from the germline V gene are SGHDT and YYEEEE. The length of the CDR3 is 18 residues. After removal of 0 bases from V and 2 bases from J, the junction contained 8 bases not matched to a gene. Material: CD4+ T cells from blood, obtained 12 months after liver transplant. This TCR was recovered from a human patient who received a liver transplant. Certain T cells may be donor cells from the graft. The chain links TRBV5-6 to TRBJ2-1; 10 positions match TRBD2. The CDR3 nucleotides read TGTGCCAGCAGCTTGGGTAGCGGGAGGCTCGGGACCTACAATGAGCAGTTCTTC. Its protein product is CASSLGSGRLGTYNEQFF.